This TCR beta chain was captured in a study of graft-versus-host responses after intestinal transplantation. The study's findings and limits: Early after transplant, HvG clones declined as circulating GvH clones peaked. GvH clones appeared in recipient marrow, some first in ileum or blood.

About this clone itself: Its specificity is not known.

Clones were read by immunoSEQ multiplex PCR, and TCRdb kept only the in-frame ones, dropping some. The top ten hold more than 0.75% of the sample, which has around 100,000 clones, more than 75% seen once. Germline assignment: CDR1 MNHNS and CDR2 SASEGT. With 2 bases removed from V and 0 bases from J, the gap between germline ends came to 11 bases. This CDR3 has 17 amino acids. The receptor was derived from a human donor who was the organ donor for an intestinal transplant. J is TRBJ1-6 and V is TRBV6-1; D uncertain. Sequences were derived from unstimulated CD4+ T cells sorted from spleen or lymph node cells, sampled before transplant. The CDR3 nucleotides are TGTGCCAGCAGTGAATCTGGGTATAGCTCCTATAATTCACCCCTCCACTTT. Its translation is CASSESGYSSYNSPLHF.